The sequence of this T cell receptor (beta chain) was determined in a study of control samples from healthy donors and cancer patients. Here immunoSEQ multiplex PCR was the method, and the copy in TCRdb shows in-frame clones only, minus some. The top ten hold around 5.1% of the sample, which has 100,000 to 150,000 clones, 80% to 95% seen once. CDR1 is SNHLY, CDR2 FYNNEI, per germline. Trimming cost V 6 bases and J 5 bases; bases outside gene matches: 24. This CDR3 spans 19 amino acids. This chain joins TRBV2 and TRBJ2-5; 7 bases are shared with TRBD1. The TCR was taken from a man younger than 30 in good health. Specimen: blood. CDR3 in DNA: TGTGCCAGCAGGCCCACTCCCGGGACAGCGACCCCCCGGTGGGAGACCCAGTACTTC. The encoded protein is CASRPTPGTATPRWETQYF.